The T cell receptor beta chain described here comes from a study of low-dose radiotherapy and immunotherapy resistance in tumors. At the level of the study: Every two weeks patients got nivolumab 240 mg flat dose, plus ipilimumab 1 mg/kg every six weeks, intravenously.

This clonotype was observed many times. Alpha and beta chains were covered, as first-strand cDNA relied on TRAV- and TRBV-specific primers. The PCR that amplified TCRs ran for around 21 cycles, relying on a constant-region primer and a V-primer adapter. One entry per CDR3 protein, called by TCRdb with MiXCR from the reads. In the table there are almost 45,000 distinct CDR3 sequences, around a quarter of which are singletons. This CDR3 is built from 14 residues. Germline V gene data show CDR1 as MDHEN and CDR2 as SYDVKM. Trimming took off 5 bases at V and 3 bases at J, with 11 bases between the two ends. Time point specified: after trial treatment. This sample's treatment: LDRT plus nivolumab, ipilimumab, low-dose cyclophosphamide and aspirin (RACIN trial).

The chain has TRBV28 and TRBJ1-5, with a tentative D call TRBD1 (5 bases). Sequencing was performed on PBMCs, taken after low-dose radiotherapy plus immunotherapy. This receptor was obtained from a male donor with prostate cancer. The CDR3, as DNA: TGTGCCAGCAGTCTTCTGGACAACAATCAGCCCCAGCATTTT. Its translation is CASSLLDNNQPQHF.